One and the same sample provided the 28 T cell receptor beta chains below, sequenced in a study of early T cells in non-severe SARS-CoV-2 infection. Using its own MiXCR run on the 5' RACE reads, TCRdb lists one record per CDR3 protein. The sample holds 69,000 or so distinct CDR3 sequences, over 10% seen once. Sequencing was performed on whole blood. These TCRs come from an adult who was a healthcare worker with PCR-confirmed SARS-CoV-2 infection or an uninfected control (not recorded which).

The chain combines TRBV7-6 with TRBJ1-1; 7 nucleotides agree with TRBD1. J was trimmed by 9 bases and V by 5 bases; bases with no gene match: 6. There are 12 residues in the CDR3. Germline loops: CDR1 SGHVS, CDR2 FNYEAQ. This chain's CDR3 is CASSPETGKAFF. In nucleotides, the CDR3 is TGTGCCAGCAGCCCAGAGACAGGGAAAGCTTTCTTT.

The J gene is TRBJ1-5, the V gene TRBV19; the match to TRBD1 covers 8 bases. J gave up 4 bases and V 3 bases, and 5 bases lay outside the gene matches. The CDR3 is 15 amino acids. The germline gives CDR1 LNHDA, CDR2 SQIVND (reference sequence). DNA for the CDR3: TGTGCCAGTAGTATCGACAGGGGAGAGAATCAGCCCCAGCATTTT. Translating it yields CASSIDRGENQPQHF.

V and J are TRBV6-5 and TRBJ2-7; possibly TRBD1 for D (6 bases). The CDR3 extends over 14 amino acids. V lost 6 bases, J lost 6 bases, and 18 bases lay in between. CDR1 MNHEY and CDR2 SVGAGI come from the germline V gene. CDR3 in DNA: TGTGCCAGCAGGGTGACAGGATCCAACTCCGAGCAGTACTTC. This gives the protein CASRVTGSNSEQYF.

This clonotype was recorded many times. V is TRBV6-2 or TRBV6-3 and J is TRBJ2-7; D might be TRBD2 (6 bases). CDR1 MNHEY and CDR2 SVGEGT come from the germline V gene. This CDR3 is 15 amino acids long. The ends were cut back, 2 bases at V and 6 bases at J, with 17 bases in the middle. Here the CDR3 reads CASSYARISGSEQYF. For the CDR3, the DNA is TGTGCCAGCAGTTACGCTCGGATTAGCGGTAGCGAGCAGTACTTC.

The chain combines TRBV5-6 with TRBJ1-5; possible D gene TRBD1, 5 bases. Germline assignment: CDR1 SGHDT and CDR2 YYEEEE. V was trimmed by 3 bases and J by 2 bases, leaving 9 bases between them. The CDR3 length is 14 residues. The CDR3 DNA sequence: TGTGCCAGCAGCTGGGGACCGGGCAATCAGCCCCAGCATTTT. Residues: CASSWGPGNQPQHF. The variable domain in full, with the rest retrieved from reference TRBV5-6 and TRBJ1-5, is DAGVTQSPTHLIKTRGQQVTLRCSPKSGHDTVSWYQQALGQGPQFIFQYYEEEERQRGNFPDRFSGHQFPNYSSELNVNALLLGDSALYLCASSWGPGNQPQHFGDGTRLSIL.

The genes are TRBV7-6 and TRBJ1-1, with a possible D match to TRBD1 (5 bases). Germline lookup yields CDR1 SGHVS and CDR2 FNYEAQ. The ends were cut back, 1 base at V and 8 bases at J, with 8 bases in the middle. The CDR3 consists of 12 residues. In nucleotides, the CDR3 is TGTGCCAGCAGCTTAGTTGCAGGGGAAGCTTTCTTT. Its protein product is CASSLVAGEAFF.

In its sample, this clonotype was seen once. The chain uses TRBV7-9 and TRBJ2-3, with TRBD2 identical over 11 bases. This CDR3 is 18 amino acids long. V trimming: 5 bases; J trimming: 1 base; junction bases outside the gene matches: 11. Germline V CDR1 and CDR2: SEHNR, FQNEAQ (reference sequence). This CDR3 reads CASSKKTSGSHRTDTQYF. CDR3 in DNA: TGTGCCAGCAGCAAAAAAACTAGCGGGAGCCACCGCACAGATACGCAGTATTTT.

This clonotype showed up just a few times. The chain has TRBV7-6 and TRBJ2-5, with D maybe TRBD1 (6 bases). This CDR3 has 15 amino acids. Germline CDR1 is SGHVS and CDR2 is FNYEAQ. V was trimmed by 2 bases and J by 5 bases, leaving 15 bases between them. CDR3 sequence reads: CASSLSSGRGETQYF. As DNA, the CDR3 is TGTGCCAGCAGCTTATCGAGCGGAAGGGGGGAGACCCAGTACTTC.

Many counts were recorded for this clonotype. One end of the junction fails to match germline, which may point to a read error. The CDR3 sequence: CASSLGRGPPPYEQCF. The CDR3 DNA reads as TGTGCCAGCAGCTTAGGAAGGGGACCACCGCCCTACGAGCAGTGCTTC. The V gene is TRBV7-9, the J gene TRBJ2-7; D assignment may be TRBD1 or TRBD2 (5 bases each). The CDR3 sequence is 16 residues long. The germline V gene has CDR1 SEHNR and CDR2 FQNEAQ (reference sequence). Variable domain in full (rest from reference TRBV7-9 and TRBJ2-7): DTGVSQNPRHKITKRGQNVTFRCDPISEHNRLYWYRQTLGQGPEFLTYFQNEAQLEKSRLLSDRFSAERPKGSFSTLEIQRTEQGDSAMYLCASSLGRGPPPYEQCFGPGTRLTVT.

The CDR3 DNA sequence: TGTGCCAGCAGCTTGGCAGGGCTCGGCACCGGGGAGCTGTTTTTT. It is translated as CASSLAGLGTGELFF. The chain employs TRBV5-4 and TRBJ2-2; D may be TRBD1 (5 bases). Germline V lookup: CDR1 SGHNT, CDR2 YYREEE (reference sequence). Trimming took 0 bases from V and 4 from J, leaving 10 bases between them. The length of the CDR3 is 15 residues.

In this sample, this clonotype turned up a few times. V is TRBV20-1 and J is TRBJ1-5, with D unresolved. This CDR3 has 12 amino acids. Trimming removed 7 bases at V and 4 bases at J, with 11 bases between. CDR1 is DFQATT and CDR2 is SNEGSKA in the germline V gene (reference sequence). The CDR3 loop reads CSGGRGNQPQHF. The CDR3 bases are TGCAGTGGTGGGCGAGGGAATCAGCCCCAGCATTTT.

The CDR3 DNA follows: TGTGCCAGCAGCTGGGGACAGGGAGGAACAGATACGCAGTATTTT. Translation: CASSWGQGGTDTQYF. The V call is TRBV2, the J call TRBJ2-3; TRBD1 aligns across 9 bases. The V segment lost 6 bases and the J segment 3 bases; nucleotides outside the gene matches: 7. CDR3 size: 15 residues. Germline V gene data show CDR1 as SNHLY and CDR2 as FYNNEI.

The chain uses TRBV5-6 and TRBJ1-1; tentative D call: TRBD1 (6 bases). The CDR3 covers 15 residues. Germline CDR1 reads SGHDT; CDR2 reads YYEEEE. V was trimmed by 2 bases and J by 0 bases, leaving 11 bases between them. The CDR3 DNA reads as TGTGCCAGCAGCTTAGGTGGACAGATGAACACTGAAGCTTTCTTT. It is translated as CASSLGGQMNTEAFF. The variable domain in full, completed from reference TRBV5-6 and TRBJ1-1, reads DAGVTQSPTHLIKTRGQQVTLRCSPKSGHDTVSWYQQALGQGPQFIFQYYEEEERQRGNFPDRFSGHQFPNYSSELNVNALLLGDSALYLCASSLGGQMNTEAFFGQGTRLTVV.

This clonotype was counted at least ten times. The chain recombines TRBV20-1 with TRBJ1-5, with D maybe TRBD1 (6 bases). The germline V gene encodes CDR1 DFQATT and CDR2 SNEGSKA (reference sequence). The V end was cut by 0 bases, the J end by 6 bases, with 15 bases between. The CDR3 consists of 15 residues. In DNA form, the CDR3 reads TGCAGTGCTAGAGAGGTGGACAGTGAGGTTCAGCCCCAGCATTTT. This codes for CSAREVDSEVQPQHF.

This clonotype was counted only a few times. The chain has TRBV19 and TRBJ2-2; no definite D call. The V end was cut by 6 bases, the J end by 0 bases, with 14 bases between. CDR1 is LNHDA and CDR2 is SQIVND in the germline V gene (reference sequence). CDR3 length equals 16 residues. CDR3 residues: CASSLDSAANTGELFF. CDR3 DNA sequence: TGTGCCAGTAGCCTAGACTCGGCCGCGAACACCGGGGAGCTGTTTTTT.

This clonotype was found many times. V and J are TRBV10-3 and TRBJ1-5; D ambiguous. The V end was cut by 4 bases, the J end by 3 bases, with 13 bases between. The germline gives CDR1 ENHRY, CDR2 SYGVKD. The CDR3 contains 15 residues. The CDR3 is CAISGGNLDNQPQHF. CDR3 in DNA: TGTGCCATCAGTGGGGGTAATTTGGACAATCAGCCCCAGCATTTT.

The chain employs TRBV7-2 and TRBJ2-1, with 7 bases fitting TRBD2. The CDR3 totals 15 residues. Trimming took 0 bases from V and 6 from J; bases not matched to a gene: 5. Germline-derived CDR1 and CDR2 are SGHTA and FQGNSA. In DNA, the CDR3 is TGTGCCAGCAGCTTAGCCAGCGGGGCTCCCAATGAGCAGTTCTTC. Translating gives CASSLASGAPNEQFF.

This clonotype was seen repeatedly, ten times or more. V gene TRBV29-1 combines with J gene TRBJ2-5, with 7 bases matching TRBD1. The germline V gene has CDR1 SQVTM and CDR2 ANQGSEA. The CDR3 runs to 12 residues. Unmatched junction bases numbered 1, after V lost 4 bases and J lost 2 bases. CDR3 nucleotides: TGCAGCGTTGGCAGGGGGCAAGAGACCCAGTACTTC. This sequence encodes CSVGRGQETQYF.

This clonotype was detected many times. The chain employs TRBV6-6 and TRBJ2-5; no definite D call. CDR3 length: 13 residues. Germline-derived CDR1 and CDR2 are MNHNY and SVGAGI (reference sequence). V lost 0 bases and J 8 bases, leaving 10 bases between the germline ends. CDR3 coding DNA: TGTGCCAGCAGTTACTCCGAGTGGATAACCCAGTACTTC. Amino acid sequence: CASSYSEWITQYF.

The chain is built from TRBV7-9 and TRBJ1-1; D gene unclear. Trimming removed 2 bases at V and 4 bases at J, with 11 bases between. This CDR3 region has 14 residues. Germline-derived CDR1 and CDR2 are SEHNR and FQNEAQ (reference sequence). CDR3 sequence reads: CASSLPGGGTEAFF. The CDR3 region has the DNA TGTGCCAGCAGCTTACCCGGAGGCGGCACTGAAGCTTTCTTT.

This clonotype was found many times. The V call is TRBV4-1, the J call TRBJ2-5, with TRBD2 matching 12 bases. In germline, CDR1 is MGHRA, CDR2 YSYEKL. With V trimmed by 0 bases and J by 1 base, 3 bases remained unmatched. This CDR3 contains 17 residues. The CDR3 DNA reads TGCGCCAGCAGCCAAGAGAGGGGACTAGCGGGCCAAGAGACCCAGTACTTC. It specifies CASSQERGLAGQETQYF.

This clonotype was observed many times. The chain employs TRBV12-3 or TRBV12-4 and TRBJ2-1; D is uncertain. CDR3 length: 14 residues. The ends were cut back, 0 bases at V and 4 bases at J, with 7 bases in the middle. The CDR3 spells CASSLALPYNEQFF. DNA of the CDR3: TGTGCCAGCAGTTTAGCTCTGCCGTACAATGAGCAGTTCTTC.

This clonotype was seen only once. The V and J genes are TRBV12-3 or TRBV12-4 and TRBJ1-1, with a tentative D call TRBD1 (5 bases). Trimming took 3 bases from V and 11 from J, leaving 13 bases between them. The CDR3 extends over 12 amino acids. CDR3 in DNA: TGTGCCAGCAGTTTCGGGCAGGGAGCGGCTTTCTTT. This encodes CASSFGQGAAFF.

This clonotype was counted many times. The chain recombines TRBV4-1 with TRBJ1-2, with 7 bases fitting TRBD1. This CDR3 comprises 16 residues. Germline V gene lookup returns CDR1 MGHRA and CDR2 YSYEKL. With 0 bases clipped from V and 7 bases from J, the junction kept 11 bases outside the gene matches. The CDR3 DNA sequence: TGCGCCAGCAGCCAAGATTGGGACAGACCCTCAGTTGGCTACACCTTC. This encodes CASSQDWDRPSVGYTF.

This clonotype has ten or more counts. The chain couples TRBV6-2 or TRBV6-3 to TRBJ1-5, with TRBD1 as a possible D gene (6 bases). The V gene lost 6 bases and the J gene lost 7 bases, with 16 bases spanning the gap. The CDR3 has 14 residues. The germline V gene encodes CDR1 MNHEY and CDR2 SVGEGT. The CDR3 reads CASSRQDLRQPQHF. Here the CDR3 DNA reads TGTGCCAGCAGCCGACAGGATCTTCGGCAGCCCCAGCATTTT.

The chain links TRBV6-5 to TRBJ2-1; 11 bases fit TRBD2. CDR1 and CDR2 from the germline V gene are MNHEY and SVGAGI. V dropped 4 bases and J dropped 3; count of bases not matched to a gene: 11. The CDR3 covers 18 residues. In DNA form, the CDR3 reads TGTGCCAGCAGTTCCACCCGGACTAGCGGGCCGGTCTACAATGAGCAGTTCTTC. This sequence encodes CASSSTRTSGPVYNEQFF.

This clonotype came up a few times. The genes are TRBV9 and TRBJ2-6, with D hard to call. The germline CDR1 and CDR2 sequences are SGDLS and YYNGEE. CDR3 length equals 14 residues. V shed 2 bases and J shed 0 bases, with 3 bases lying between them. The CDR3 loop is CASSVHSGANVLTF. The CDR3 nucleotides are TGTGCCAGCAGCGTGCACTCTGGGGCCAACGTCCTGACTTTC.

The chain employs TRBV18 and TRBJ1-4; D not resolved. Germline loops: CDR1 KGHSH, CDR2 LQKENI. V lost 3 bases, J lost 7 bases, and 18 bases lay in between. The CDR3 is made up of 16 amino acids. Here the CDR3 reads CASSPVANMNREKLFF. The CDR3 nucleotides read TGTGCCAGCTCACCTGTCGCCAACATGAACCGTGAAAAACTGTTTTTT.